This record covers a single TCR beta chain. Its target is unknown. The data belong to a study of cytomegalovirus exposure and HLA in healthy donors. About the research overall: About 85 million unique TCR sequences came from HLA-typed donors in an early release.

Study results and caveats: According to the study, 180 or so TCR beta chains were cytomegalovirus-associated. Trimming of TCR beta V- and J-genes showed a link, identified in a later analysis, to a missense DCLRE1C variant. In a later analysis, an Asian-associated ancestry cluster reportedly showed fewer N-insertions than the approximately 670-donor mean.

The PCR contained 60 Vbeta and 13 Jbeta primers. Method: immunoSEQ multiplex PCR; TCRdb's copy keeps in-frame clones and lacks some. This table has about 130,000 clones, over 60% appearing once. Material: PBMCs. The clonotype was recovered from a human donor in good health.

Here the CDR3 reads CASSMGQLTYKNIQYF. CDR3 bases: TGTGCCAGCAGCATGGGACAGCTAACTTACAAAAACATTCAGTACTTC. V usage is TRBV21-1 and J usage is TRBJ2-4; the table's D gene call, TRBD1, was not cross checked with the DNA. TRBV21-1 is noted as a pseudogene. The CDR3 has 16 amino acids.